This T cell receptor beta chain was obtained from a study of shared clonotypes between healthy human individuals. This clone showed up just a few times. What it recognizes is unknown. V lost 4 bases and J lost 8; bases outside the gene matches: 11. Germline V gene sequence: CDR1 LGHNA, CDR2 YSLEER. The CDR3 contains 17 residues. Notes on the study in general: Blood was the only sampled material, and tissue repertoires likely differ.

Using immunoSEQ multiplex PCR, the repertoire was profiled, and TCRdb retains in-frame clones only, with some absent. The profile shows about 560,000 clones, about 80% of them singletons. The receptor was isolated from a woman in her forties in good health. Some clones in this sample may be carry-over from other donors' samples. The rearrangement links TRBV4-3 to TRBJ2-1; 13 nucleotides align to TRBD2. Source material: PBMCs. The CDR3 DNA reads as TGCGCCAGCAGCCCGGGACTAGCGGGGAGGCGGGGGCATGAGCAGTTCTTC. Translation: CASSPGLAGRRGHEQFF.